This is a list of T cell receptor beta chains from one sample in a study of CD8 T cells in Susac syndrome. TCRdb reprocessed the immunoSEQ multiplex PCR reads via MiXCR and lists one record per CDR3 protein. Seen here are about 210,000 distinct CDR3 sequences, 95% observed once, and the top ten hold about 0.091%. Sequencing used CD4+ T cells from PBMCs. All receptors come from a human donor with multiple sclerosis. The CDR3 runs from the conserved cysteine through the conserved F or W. A D gene is named only where the DNA matches it firmly. Size is stated for part of the rows, as once, few or many counts, or as a class when the clone is expanded.

TRBV2	-	TRBJ1-5	-	CASSPRPSGSNQPQHF	TGTGCCAGCAGTCCTCGACCCTCCGGAAGCAATCAGCCCCAGCATTTT
TRBV3-1	TRBD2	TRBJ2-1	-	CASSQRGLAGGGEQFF	TGTGCCAGCAGCCAACGAGGACTAGCGGGGGGTGGTGAGCAGTTCTTC
TRBV3-1	-	TRBJ2-1	-	CASSQVAGLGNEQFF	TGTGCCAGCAGCCAAGTGGCAGGACTCGGCAATGAGCAGTTCTTC
TRBV27	-	TRBJ2-1	-	CASSLITRHNEQFF	TGTGCCAGCAGTTTAATTACCAGGCACAATGAGCAGTTCTTC
TRBV6-5	-	TRBJ2-5	-	CASRRDGQETQYF	TGTGCCAGCAGACGGGACGGCCAAGAGACCCAGTACTTC
TRBV6-6	-	TRBJ2-7	-	CASNYYRDPYEQYF	TGTGCCAGCAATTACTACAGGGACCCCTACGAGCAGTACTTC
TRBV20-1	-	TRBJ2-1	-	CSAPPRGSRNNYNEQFF	TGCAGTGCTCCGCCCCGCGGCAGTCGAAATAACTACAATGAGCAGTTCTTC
TRBV20-1	-	TRBJ1-5	-	CSAGASNQPQHF	TGCAGTGCAGGGGCCAGCAATCAGCCCCAGCATTTT
TRBV3-1	-	TRBJ2-2	-	CASSQITSLTGELFF	TGTGCCAGCAGCCAAATCACTAGCCTCACCGGGGAGCTGTTTTTT
TRBV4-2	-	TRBJ2-1	-	CASSRGTEKAEQFF	TGTGCCAGCAGCCGCGGGACAGAGAAGGCTGAGCAGTTCTTC
TRBV18	-	TRBJ2-3	once	CASSPPGQGVTDTQYF	TGTGCCAGCTCACCACCGGGCCAGGGTGTCACAGATACGCAGTATTTT
TRBV27	TRBD2	TRBJ2-1	once	CASSQEAGGPHEQFF	TGTGCCAGCAGTCAAGAAGCGGGAGGGCCCCATGAGCAGTTCTTC
TRBV7-9	TRBD2	TRBJ2-3	-	CASSRPGLAGTDTQYF	TGTGCCAGCAGCCGGCCGGGACTAGCGGGCACAGATACGCAGTATTTT
TRBV5-1	-	TRBJ2-7	-	CASSLAGEPYEQYF	TGCGCCAGCAGCTTGGCAGGGGAACCCTACGAGCAGTACTTC
TRBV5-6	-	TRBJ2-7	-	CASSRTARIYEQYF	TGTGCCAGCAGTCGGACAGCTCGGATCTACGAGCAGTACTTC
TRBV2	-	TRBJ1-3	-	CASSEIGLSGNTIYF	TGTGCCAGCAGTGAAATAGGCCTCTCTGGAAACACCATATATTTT
TRBV19	-	TRBJ1-5	once	CATRGVDNQPQHF	TGTGCCACGAGGGGGGTTGACAATCAGCCCCAGCATTTT
TRBV30	-	TRBJ2-1	-	CAWSGDSRTYNEQFF	TGTGCCTGGAGCGGGGACTCCCGTACCTACAATGAGCAGTTCTTC
TRBV20-1	TRBD1	TRBJ2-5	once	CSAARTGFQETQYF	TGCAGTGCTGCCCGGACAGGTTTCCAAGAGACCCAGTACTTC
TRBV12-3/TRBV12-4	TRBD1	TRBJ2-4	few	CASSLGQGLAKNIQYF	TGTGCCAGCAGTTTAGGACAGGGGCTAGCCAAAAACATTCAGTACTTC
TRBV20-1	-	TRBJ2-3	once	CSARVLGGVLTDTQYF	TGCAGTGCTAGAGTATTAGGCGGGGTTCTCACAGATACGCAGTATTTT
TRBV29-1	-	TRBJ2-1	-	CSVESKGGYTYNEQFF	TGCAGCGTTGAGAGTAAGGGCGGGTATACTTACAATGAGCAGTTCTTC
TRBV20-1	-	TRBJ2-1	-	CSAKGNEQFF	TGCAGTGCTAAGGGTAATGAGCAGTTCTTC
TRBV6-1	-	TRBJ1-6	-	CASSRILGGLTTNSPLHF	TGTGCCAGCAGCCGGATTCTGGGGGGGTTAACTACCAATTCACCCCTCCACTTT
TRBV20-1	TRBD2	TRBJ2-3	-	CSASLAGVTDTQYF	TGCAGTGCTAGCTTAGCGGGGGTAACAGATACGCAGTATTTT
TRBV7-9	-	TRBJ1-1	-	CASIQGGGWTEAFF	TGTGCCAGCATCCAGGGCGGGGGATGGACTGAAGCTTTCTTT
TRBV7-8	TRBD2	TRBJ2-7	-	CASSRLAGAYEQYF	TGTGCCAGCAGCCGACTAGCGGGAGCCTACGAGCAGTACTTC
TRBV7-8	-	TRBJ2-5	-	CASSPTDSGTQYF	TGTGCCAGCAGCCCCACCGATTCGGGGACCCAGTACTTC
TRBV7-9	-	TRBJ2-7	-	CASSPSGAWHYEQYF	TGTGCCAGCAGCCCCTCGGGCGCTTGGCACTACGAGCAGTACTTC
TRBV3-1	-	TRBJ1-2	-	CASSQDAGVDYGYTF	TGTGCCAGCAGCCAAGATGCAGGCGTCGACTATGGCTACACCTTC
TRBV5-1	TRBD2	TRBJ2-1	-	CASSLGVTLAGAYNEQFF	TGCGCCAGCAGCTTGGGTGTAACGCTAGCGGGAGCCTACAATGAGCAGTTCTTC
TRBV23-1	-	TRBJ1-2	-	CASSQTGISGYTF	TGCGCCAGCAGTCAAACGGGAATATCCGGCTACACCTTC
TRBV9	TRBD2	TRBJ2-1	-	CASSVGMLAAGVNEQFF	TGTGCCAGCAGCGTAGGGATGCTAGCGGCCGGGGTCAATGAGCAGTTCTTC
TRBV5-6	TRBD1	TRBJ1-5	-	CASSLRTGPQPQHF	TGTGCCAGCAGCCTCAGGACAGGGCCACAGCCCCAGCATTTT
TRBV30	TRBD2	TRBJ2-7	-	CAWSTLAGALEQYF	TGTGCCTGGAGTACGCTAGCGGGAGCTCTGGAGCAGTACTTC
TRBV6-6	TRBD1	TRBJ1-1	-	CASRAGTGAGTEAFF	TGTGCCAGCAGGGCCGGGACAGGGGCTGGGACTGAAGCTTTCTTT
TRBV20-1	TRBD1	TRBJ2-3	-	CSASSDARDRNTQYF	TGCAGTGCTTCAAGCGACGCCAGGGACAGGAATACGCAGTATTTT
TRBV9	TRBD2	TRBJ2-1	-	CASSSGLAGGPVNNEQFF	TGTGCCAGCAGCTCGGGACTAGCGGGAGGGCCGGTGAACAATGAGCAGTTCTTC
TRBV27	-	TRBJ2-1	-	CASRRYYNEQFF	TGTGCCAGCAGGAGATACTACAATGAGCAGTTCTTC
TRBV20-1	-	TRBJ2-5	-	CSAEGRAETQYF	TGCAGTGCAGAAGGCAGGGCAGAGACCCAGTACTTC
TRBV20-1	-	TRBJ2-3	once	CSARRQNTQYF	TGCAGTGCTAGAAGACAGAATACGCAGTATTTT
TRBV20-1	-	TRBJ2-3	-	CSARWQGGNTQYF	TGCAGTGCTAGGTGGCAGGGAGGTAATACGCAGTATTTT
TRBV7-8	-	TRBJ1-2	-	CASSLGDGQHYGYTF	TGTGCCAGCAGCTTAGGCGACGGCCAGCACTATGGCTACACCTTC
TRBV15	-	TRBJ2-7	-	CATSRDQGGTYEQYF	TGTGCCACCAGCAGAGATCAGGGGGGGACCTACGAGCAGTACTTC
TRBV13	-	TRBJ1-2	-	CASSLDGEGYTF	TGTGCCAGCAGCTTAGACGGGGAAGGCTACACCTTC
TRBV19	TRBD1	TRBJ1-5	few	CASSTEGGLQPQHF	TGTGCCAGTAGTACGGAAGGGGGCCTCCAGCCCCAGCATTTT
TRBV30	-	TRBJ2-7	-	CAWSFGGGYSYEQYF	TGTGCCTGGAGTTTTGGGGGCGGTTACTCCTACGAGCAGTACTTC
TRBV19	-	TRBJ1-5	-	CASGGSKYQPQHF	TGTGCCAGTGGTGGGTCGAAGTATCAGCCCCAGCATTTT